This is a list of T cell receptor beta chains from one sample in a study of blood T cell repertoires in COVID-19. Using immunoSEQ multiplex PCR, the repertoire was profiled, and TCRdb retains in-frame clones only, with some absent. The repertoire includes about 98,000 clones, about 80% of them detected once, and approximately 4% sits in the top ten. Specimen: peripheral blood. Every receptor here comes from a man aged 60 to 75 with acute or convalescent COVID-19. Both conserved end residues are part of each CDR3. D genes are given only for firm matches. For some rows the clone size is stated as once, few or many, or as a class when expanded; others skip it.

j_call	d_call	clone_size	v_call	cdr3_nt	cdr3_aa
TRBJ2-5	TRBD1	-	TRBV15	TGTGCCACCAGCAGACCGGACAGGGAGACCCAGTACTTC	CATSRPDRETQYF
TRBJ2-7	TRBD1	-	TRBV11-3	TGTGCCAGCAGCCTACAACAGGGGGCAGGGTACGAGCAGTACTTC	CASSLQQGAGYEQYF
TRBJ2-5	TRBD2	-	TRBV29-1	TGCAGCGCATCGGGGACTAGCGGGGCCCGCCAAGAGACCCAGTACTTC	CSASGTSGARQETQYF
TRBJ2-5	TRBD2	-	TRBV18	TGTGCCAGCTCACCAGCTAATAGCGGGGCAGAGACCCAGTACTTC	CASSPANSGAETQYF
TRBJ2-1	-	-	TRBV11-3	TGTGCCAGCAGCTTAGTTAGACTAGGCAATGAGCAGTTCTTC	CASSLVRLGNEQFF
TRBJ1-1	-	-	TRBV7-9	TGTGCCAGCAGCTTAGAGCTGAACACTGAAGCTTTCTTT	CASSLELNTEAFF
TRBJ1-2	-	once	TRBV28	TGTGCCAGCAGTTCCGGGGCTAACTATGGCTACACCTTC	CASSSGANYGYTF
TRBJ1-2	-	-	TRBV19	TGTGCCAGTAGTACAACCGGACATGGTATTGTTAGTGGCTACACCTTC	CASSTTGHGIVSGYTF
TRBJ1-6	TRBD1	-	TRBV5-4	TGTGCCAGCAGCTTTGGACGGGACAGGGGGTATTCACCCCTCCACTTT	CASSFGRDRGYSPLHF
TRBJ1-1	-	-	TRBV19	TGTGCCAGTAGTATAGATGAGGTTGGGAACACTGAAGCTTTCTTT	CASSIDEVGNTEAFF
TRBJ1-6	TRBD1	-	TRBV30	TGTGCCTGGAGTACTCCGGGACAGGGGTCGACACCCCTCCACTTT	CAWSTPGQGSTPLHF